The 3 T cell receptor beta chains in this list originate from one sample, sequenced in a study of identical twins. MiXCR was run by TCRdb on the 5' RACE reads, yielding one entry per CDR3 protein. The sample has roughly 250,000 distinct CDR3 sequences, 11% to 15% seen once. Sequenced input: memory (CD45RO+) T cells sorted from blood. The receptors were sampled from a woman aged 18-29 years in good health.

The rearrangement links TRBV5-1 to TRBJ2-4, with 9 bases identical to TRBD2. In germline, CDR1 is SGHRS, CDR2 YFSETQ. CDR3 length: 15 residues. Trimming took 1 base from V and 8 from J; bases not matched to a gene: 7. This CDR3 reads CASSLRAGGQDIQYF. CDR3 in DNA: TGCGCCAGCAGCTTGAGAGCGGGAGGTCAGGACATTCAGTACTTC.

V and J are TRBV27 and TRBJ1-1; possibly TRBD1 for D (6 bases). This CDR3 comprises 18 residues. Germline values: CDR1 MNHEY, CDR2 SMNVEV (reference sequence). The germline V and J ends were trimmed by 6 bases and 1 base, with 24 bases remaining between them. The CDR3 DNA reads TGTGCCAGCAGCCCCGGCCCCAGGGGCTCGTGGGCGAACACTGAAGCTTTCTTT. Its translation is CASSPGPRGSWANTEAFF.

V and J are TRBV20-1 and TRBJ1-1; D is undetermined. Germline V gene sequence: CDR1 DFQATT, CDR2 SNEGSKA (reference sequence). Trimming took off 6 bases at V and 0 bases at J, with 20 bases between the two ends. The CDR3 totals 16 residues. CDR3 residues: CSALKDNRILNTEAFF. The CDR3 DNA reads TGCAGTGCCTTGAAGGATAACCGGATCCTGAACACTGAAGCTTTCTTT.